The 17 T cell receptor beta chains in this list originate from one sample, sequenced in a study of brain metastases from non-small cell lung cancer. The method was immunoSEQ multiplex PCR; TCRdb's version includes in-frame clones alone and lacks a portion of them. The repertoire includes about 3,900 clones, 90% of them detected once, and about 3.6% sits in the top ten. Input material: primary lung tumor tissue. These receptors were collected from a donor at least 40 years old with non-small cell lung cancer.

J is TRBJ2-6 and V is TRBV16; D ambiguous. The V gene lost 3 bases and the J gene lost 1 base, with 16 bases spanning the gap. The CDR3 has 18 amino acids. The germline gives CDR1 KGHSY, CDR2 FQNENV. The CDR3, as DNA: TGTGCCAGCAGCCATAAGGGCCTTACGGGTTCTGGGGCCAACGTCCTGACTTTC. Amino acids: CASSHKGLTGSGANVLTF.

The V gene is TRBV6-1, the J gene TRBJ2-1; D is tentatively TRBD1 or TRBD2 (6 bases each). CDR1 is MNHNS, CDR2 SASEGT, per germline. Trimming took off 1 base at V and 5 bases at J, with 15 bases between the two ends. The CDR3 loop spans 16 amino acids. In DNA form, the CDR3 reads TGTGCCAGCAGTGAAGTGTGGGGGGCGCGTGACAATGAGCAGTTCTTC. It yields the protein CASSEVWGARDNEQFF.

Only one count was recorded for this clone. The J gene is TRBJ2-1, the V gene TRBV5-1, with unresolved D. V gave up 0 bases and J gave up 0 bases, with 10 bases separating them. The germline V gene encodes CDR1 SGHRS and CDR2 YFSETQ. This CDR3 has 16 residues. In DNA form, the CDR3 reads TGCGCCAGCAGCTTGGTGGGCAGAAGCTCCTACAATGAGCAGTTCTTC. This encodes CASSLVGRSSYNEQFF.

The J gene is TRBJ1-2, the V gene TRBV6-5; TRBD1 matches at 8 bases. Germline lookup yields CDR1 MNHEY and CDR2 SVGAGI. The CDR3 has 14 residues. V was pared by 5 bases and J by 7 bases, with 9 bases of the junction left unmatched. DNA of the CDR3: TGTGCCAGCAGTACGGGGGACAGGTTGGGTGGCTACACCTTC. It encodes CASSTGDRLGGYTF.

This chain connects TRBV15 to TRBJ2-5; the D is unclear. The germline V and J ends were trimmed by 1 base and 3 bases, with 9 bases remaining between them. CDR3 length: 14 amino acids. From germline, CDR1 is LNHNV and CDR2 YYDKDF (reference sequence). The CDR3 region has the DNA TGTGCCACCAGCAGAGTAGGCAGAAAAGAGACCCAGTACTTC. Amino acids: CATSRVGRKETQYF.

CDR3 region: CASSLDRETQYF. For the CDR3, the DNA is TGCGCCAGCAGCTTGGACAGGGAGACCCAGTACTTC. The chain is built from TRBV5-1 and TRBJ2-5; perhaps TRBD1 as D (5 bases). Looked up from germline, CDR1 is SGHRS and CDR2 is YFSETQ. Trimming left V 0 bases short and J 5 bases short, with 5 bases between. The CDR3 has 12 residues.

This chain uses TRBV11-3 with TRBJ2-1; 11 positions agree with TRBD1. Germline lookup yields CDR1 SGHNT and CDR2 YENEEA. This CDR3 is 16 amino acids long. With 4 bases clipped from V and 2 bases from J, the junction kept 4 bases outside the gene matches. CDR3 DNA sequence: TGTGCCAGCAGCTCGGACAGGGGGCCGGCCTACAATGAGCAGTTCTTC. This translates into CASSSDRGPAYNEQFF. The variable domain in full, completed from reference TRBV11-3 and TRBJ2-1, reads EAGVVQSPRYKIIEKKQPVAFWCNPISGHNTLYWYLQNLGQGPELLIRYENEEAVDDSQLPKDRFSAERLKGVDSTLKIQPAELGDSAVYLCASSSDRGPAYNEQFFGPGTRLTVL.

The chain links TRBV20-1 to TRBJ1-2; D is possibly TRBD1 (5 bases). Germline CDR1 reads DFQATT; CDR2 reads SNEGSKA (reference sequence). The V gene lost 3 bases and the J gene lost 5 bases, with 16 bases spanning the gap. The CDR3 runs to 14 residues. The DNA for the CDR3 is TGCAGTGCTAGTAACCCCCAAGGGGTTTATGGCTACACCTTC. Protein sequence: CSASNPQGVYGYTF.

V usage is TRBV29-1 and J usage is TRBJ2-5; D may be TRBD2 (6 bases). The CDR3 covers 13 residues. From germline, CDR1 is SQVTM and CDR2 ANQGSEA. Trimming removed 6 bases from V and 4 bases from J, with 15 bases in between. CDR3 loop: CSVPAGGGETQYF. CDR3 nucleotides: TGCAGCGTGCCAGCGGGCGGCGGAGAGACCCAGTACTTC.

The chain is built from TRBV5-4 and TRBJ2-2; D is uncertain. Looked up from germline, CDR1 is SGHNT and CDR2 is YYREEE (reference sequence). Trimming left V 2 bases short and J 2 bases short, with 1 base between. This CDR3 region has 12 residues. The DNA of the CDR3 is TGTGCCAGCAGCTTAAACACCGGGGAGCTGTTTTTT. This codes for CASSLNTGELFF.

The V and J genes are TRBV12-5 and TRBJ1-1; no reliable D call. V lost 6 bases and J lost 7, with 9 bases in between. Germline V gene data show CDR1 as LGHNT and CDR2 as FRNRAP. CDR3 length: 11 residues. CDR3 residues: CASGSDREAFF. CDR3 DNA sequence: TGTGCTAGTGGCTCTGATCGTGAAGCTTTCTTT.

J is TRBJ2-6 and V is TRBV6-2 or TRBV6-3, with D uncertain. V was trimmed by 2 bases and J by 4 bases, leaving 3 bases between them. This CDR3 region has 13 residues. Germline-derived CDR1 and CDR2 are MNHEY and SVGEGT. The DNA of the CDR3 is TGTGCCAGCAGTTACGCGGGGGCCAACGTCCTGACTTTC. Translating gives CASSYAGANVLTF.

The J gene is TRBJ1-5, the V gene TRBV18, with no clear D. Germline CDR1 reads KGHSH; CDR2 reads LQKENI. The CDR3 covers 17 residues. V lost 0 bases and J lost 2, with 14 bases in between. The CDR3, as DNA: TGTGCCAGCTCACCACCCGAAGGACGGCGGGGCAATCAGCCCCAGCATTTT. Protein: CASSPPEGRRGNQPQHF.

This chain links TRBV6-2 or TRBV6-3 with TRBJ1-2; D ambiguous. CDR3 length: 14 amino acids. V was cut by 4 bases and J by 3 bases, with 12 bases left in between. The germline V gene has CDR1 MNHEY and CDR2 SVGEGT. CDR3 coding DNA: TGTGCCAGCAGTTCGGACGGATGGGACTATGGCTACACCTTC. It codes for CASSSDGWDYGYTF.

CDR3 sequence: CASGRQGAFF. As DNA, the CDR3 is TGTGCCAGCGGCCGACAGGGGGCTTTCTTT. The chain recombines TRBV6-6 with TRBJ1-1; 8 nucleotides match TRBD1. Germline V gene data show CDR1 as MNHNY and CDR2 as SVGAGI (reference sequence). This CDR3 has 10 amino acids. The J segment lost 11 bases and the V segment lost 8 bases, leaving 4 bases of the junction unmatched.

This clone appeared a few times. The V and J genes are TRBV6-2 or TRBV6-3 and TRBJ2-3; D remains ambiguous. Germline-derived CDR1 and CDR2 are MNHEY and SVGEGT. The V and J ends lost 1 base and 3 bases respectively, with 11 bases between them. The length of the CDR3 is 15 residues. The CDR3 reads CASSYYSSSTDTQYF. CDR3 DNA: TGTGCCAGCAGTTACTATTCGTCGAGTACAGATACGCAGTATTTT.

With respect to this clone: A read error may produce the germline difference seen at one junction end. The rearrangement links TRBV27 to TRBJ1-4; the match to TRBD1 covers 8 bases. The CDR3 has 15 residues. The germline CDR1 and CDR2 sequences are MNHEY and SMNVEV (reference sequence). The CDR3 sequence: CVSTAQGARSEKLFF. The CDR3 nucleotides read TGTGTCAGCACCGCCCAGGGGGCGAGGAGCGAAAAACTGTTTTTT.